Below are 5 T cell receptor beta chains sequenced from a single sample in a study of tumor-infiltrating lymphocytes in localized non-small cell lung cancer (dated by TCRdb to the early 2020s). Library prep was done by the immunoSEQ multiplex PCR assay. TCRdb took this table from immuneACCESS and kept in-frame rearrangements with V and J called. Such tables lack part of the clones; where checked against another copy, unresolved V genes explain under half of the gap, and the rest is unexplained. This sample holds about 7,200 clones; around 68% were observed only once. Around 13% of the sample is in the top ten clones. The sample consisted of lung tumor tissue. The source is a human donor with non-small cell lung cancer.

This clone has only one observation. The chain uses TRBV6-1 and TRBJ1-5; unclear D gene. CDR3 length: 15 amino acids. Germline V CDR1 and CDR2: MNHNS, SASEGT. V was cut by 3 bases and J by 3 bases, with 12 bases left in between. This CDR3 is CASSEGLTYNQPQHF. As DNA, the CDR3 is TGTGCCAGCAGTGAGGGCCTGACATACAATCAGCCCCAGCATTTT.

This clone was recorded only once. This chain joins TRBV15 and TRBJ2-1; the match to TRBD1 covers 7 bases. This CDR3 spans 16 amino acids. Germline assignment: CDR1 LNHNV and CDR2 YYDKDF (reference sequence). Unmatched junction bases numbered 12, after V lost 0 bases and J lost 10 bases. The DNA of the CDR3 is TGTGCCACCAGCAGAGATATCAGCAGAGGGGGCGGAGAGCAGTTCTTC. As protein: CATSRDISRGGGEQFF.

The chain uses TRBV28 and TRBJ2-2; either TRBD1 or TRBD2 may fit D (5 bases each). The germline V gene encodes CDR1 MDHEN and CDR2 SYDVKM. This CDR3 comprises 17 residues. V lost 3 bases and J 1 base, leaving 15 bases between the germline ends. As DNA, the CDR3 is TGTGCCAGCAGTTTTCTGGGGGAGAGCCTGAACACCGGGGAGCTGTTTTTT. Protein product: CASSFLGESLNTGELFF.

This chain uses TRBV27 with TRBJ2-4; no definite D call. Germline CDR1 reads MNHEY; CDR2 reads SMNVEV (reference sequence). The V end lost 5 bases, the J end lost 0 bases, and 11 bases lay between the germline ends. The CDR3 is 15 amino acids. CDR3 DNA sequence: TGTGCCAGCAGTCGTAACAGCGTAGCCAAAAACATTCAGTACTTC. Encoded protein: CASSRNSVAKNIQYF.

This clone appeared once. The gene calls are TRBV6-1 and TRBJ1-2; D uncertain. The CDR3 length is 14 residues. CDR1 and CDR2 from the germline V gene are MNHNS and SASEGT. Trimming removed 3 bases from V and 8 bases from J, with 16 bases in between. The CDR3 region has the DNA TGTGCCAGCAGTGACCCCCAAGTTCCCGGGGGCTACACCTTC. Its translation: CASSDPQVPGGYTF.